This T cell receptor (beta chain) appears in the sequencing data of a study of breast tumors, draining lymph nodes, adjacent tissues. This clonotype has at least ten counts. Its antigen is unidentified. Samples came from axillary lymph nodes draining the breast cancer. Study conclusions and caveats: Tumors had less TCR diversity than lymph nodes, more than nontumor tissue. Tumor and nontumor repertoires were significantly more similar in luminal-like than in basal-like breast cancer. Data fit most tumor T cells coming from lymph node, expanding in tumor.

In germline, CDR1 is SGHTA, CDR2 FQGNSA. The CDR3 is made up of 16 amino acids. The germline V and J ends were trimmed by 0 bases and 2 bases, with 14 bases remaining between them. A single record per CDR3 protein comes from TCRdb applying MiXCR to the multiplex PCR reads. The sample has approximately 190,000 distinct CDR3 sequences; over 25% are singletons. Sequenced input: axillary lymph node tissue. The clonotype originates from a female donor with breast cancer. Some clones in this sample may be carry-over from other donors' samples. This chain joins TRBV7-2 and TRBJ2-7; TRBD1 is a possible D gene (6 bases). CDR3 bases: TGTGCCAGCAGCTTAGCCGCTGGTACAGGGCCCTACGAGCAGTACTTC. The encoded protein is CASSLAAGTGPYEQYF.